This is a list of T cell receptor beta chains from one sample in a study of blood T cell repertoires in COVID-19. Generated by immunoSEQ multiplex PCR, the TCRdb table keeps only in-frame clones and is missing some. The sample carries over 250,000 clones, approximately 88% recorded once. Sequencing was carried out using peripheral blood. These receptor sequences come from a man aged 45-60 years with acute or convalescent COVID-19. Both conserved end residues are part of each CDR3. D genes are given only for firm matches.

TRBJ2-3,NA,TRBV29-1,CSAASSGTQYF,TGCAGCGCCGCAAGTAGCGGTACGCAGTATTTT
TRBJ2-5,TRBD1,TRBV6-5,CASSILDRDQETQYF,TGTGCCAGCAGTATTCTGGACAGGGACCAAGAGACCCAGTACTTC
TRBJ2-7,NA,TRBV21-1,CASLQVYEQYF,TGTGCCAGCCTCCAGGTGTACGAGCAGTACTTC
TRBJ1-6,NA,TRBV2,CASSDPDGTPYSPLHF,TGTGCCAGCAGTGACCCCGACGGGACACCGTATTCACCCCTCCACTTT
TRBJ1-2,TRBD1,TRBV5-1,CASSTPDRVYGYTF,TGCGCCAGCAGCACTCCCGACAGGGTGTATGGCTACACCTTC
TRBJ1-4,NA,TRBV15,CATSIRGEKLFF,TGTGCCACCAGCATACGAGGTGAAAAACTGTTTTTT
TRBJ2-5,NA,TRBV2,CASLELHKETQYF,TGTGCCAGCCTTGAACTACACAAAGAGACCCAGTACTTC
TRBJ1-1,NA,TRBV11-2,CASSRGGLTNTEAFF,TGTGCCAGCAGCCGCGGGGGACTGACGAACACTGAAGCTTTCTTT
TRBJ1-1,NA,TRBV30,CAWANTLNTEAFF,TGTGCCTGGGCCAACACCTTGAACACTGAAGCTTTCTTT
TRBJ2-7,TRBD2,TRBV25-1,CASSEIGGAYEQYF,TGTGCCAGCAGTGAAATCGGGGGGGCCTACGAGCAGTACTTC